Presented here are 10 T cell receptor beta chains from one specimen sequenced in a study of blood T cell repertoires in COVID-19. Method: immunoSEQ multiplex PCR; TCRdb's copy keeps in-frame clones and lacks some. The sample gives around 120,000 clones, 80% to 90% of which show up once; about 2.3% is in the top ten. Input material: PBMCs or T cells enriched from blood (not recorded which). The receptors stem from a woman aged 45 to 65 who had recovered from COVID-19.

The chain carries TRBV12-3 or TRBV12-4 and TRBJ1-2, with a weak D call TRBD1 (5 bases). The V end was cut by 2 bases, the J end by 7 bases, with 11 bases between. CDR3 length equals 13 residues. CDR3 nucleotides: TGTGCCAGCAGTTTACAGCAGGGTCTTGGCTACACCTTC. This gives the protein CASSLQQGLGYTF.

The J gene is TRBJ2-7, the V gene TRBV6-5, with 9 bases lining up with TRBD1. Trimming took 5 bases from V and 2 from J; bases not matched to a gene: 7. The CDR3 extends over 15 amino acids. Per germline, CDR1 MNHEY and CDR2 SVGAGI. The CDR3 here is CASSLGTGSTYEQYF. The CDR3 coding sequence is TGTGCCAGCAGTCTCGGGACAGGGTCTACCTACGAGCAGTACTTC.

This sequence joins TRBV19 and TRBJ1-1; D not resolved. This CDR3 contains 11 residues. V lost 3 bases to trimming and J lost 9 bases, with 8 bases between them. Per the germline V gene, CDR1 is LNHDA and CDR2 is SQIVND (reference sequence). The CDR3 nucleotides read TGTGCCAGTAGTATGAGTTCCCAAGCTTTCTTT. Amino acids: CASSMSSQAFF. The full variable domain, in which reference TRBV19 and TRBJ1-1 provide the parts outside the CDR3, is DGGITQSPKYLFRKEGQNVTLSCEQNLNHDAMYWYRQDPGQGLRLIYYSQIVNDFQKGDIAEGYSVSREKKESFPLTVTSAQKNPTAFYLCASSMSSQAFFGQGTRLTVV.

This clone was counted once. The chain recombines TRBV19 with TRBJ2-7; 8 nucleotides agree with TRBD2. This CDR3 has 14 residues. Germline loops: CDR1 LNHDA, CDR2 SQIVND (reference sequence). Trimming cost V 6 bases and J 2 bases; bases outside gene matches: 6. The CDR3 sequence is CASSQAGAAYEQYF. CDR3 sequence (DNA): TGTGCCAGTAGCCAAGCGGGGGCCGCCTACGAGCAGTACTTC.

The CDR3 loop is CAISERTGVMNTEAFF. CDR3 in DNA: TGTGCCATCAGCGAAAGGACAGGGGTTATGAACACTGAAGCTTTCTTT. This chain joins TRBV10-3 and TRBJ1-1, with TRBD1 matching 9 bases. V lost 6 bases to trimming and J lost 0 bases; unmatched junction nucleotides: 8. CDR3 length: 16 amino acids. CDR1 and CDR2 (germline): ENHRY, SYGVKD.

DNA for the CDR3: TGTGCCAGCTCAAGCTTTAGGAGGGGCACCGGGGAGCTGTTTTTT. Translating gives CASSSFRRGTGELFF. This rearrangement joins TRBV11-2 to TRBJ2-2; the D gene is possibly TRBD2 (6 bases). V was clipped by 8 bases and J by 4 bases, with 17 bases between them. The CDR3 is 15 amino acids. The germline V gene encodes CDR1 SGHAT and CDR2 FQNNGV. Looking up the rest from reference TRBV11-2 and TRBJ2-2 gives the full variable domain: EAGVAQSPRYKIIEKRQSVAFWCNPISGHATLYWYQQILGQGPKLLIQFQNNGVVDDSQLPKDRFSAERLKGVDSTLKIQPAKLEDSAVYLCASSSFRRGTGELFFGEGSRLTVL.

The count of this clone is one. The gene calls are TRBV6-5 and TRBJ1-2, with TRBD1 identical over 7 bases. The CDR3 runs to 16 residues. Germline CDR1 reads MNHEY; CDR2 reads SVGAGI. V dropped 0 bases and J dropped 0; count of bases not matched to a gene: 4. The DNA for the CDR3 is TGTGCCAGCAGTTACTCGGGACAGTTCTCTAACTATGGCTACACCTTC. This encodes CASSYSGQFSNYGYTF.

The chain recombines TRBV9 with TRBJ1-6, with 7 positions matching TRBD1. The CDR3 loop spans 15 amino acids. The germline V gene has CDR1 SGDLS and CDR2 YYNGEE. The trim removed 0 bases at V and 7 bases at J, leaving 4 bases unmatched. The CDR3 is CASSVAGTENSPLHF. In DNA form, the CDR3 reads TGTGCCAGCAGCGTAGCCGGGACAGAAAATTCACCCCTCCACTTT.

This clone was observed once. V usage is TRBV2 and J usage is TRBJ1-1, with TRBD1 as a possible D gene (5 bases). Trimming removed 7 bases at V and 8 bases at J, with 11 bases between. This CDR3 region has 11 residues. The germline CDR1 and CDR2 sequences are SNHLY and FYNNEI. The CDR3 DNA is TGTGCCAGCATCATGAGGACAGAAGCTTTCTTT. It is translated as CASIMRTEAFF.

The rearrangement links TRBV10-1 to TRBJ2-7, with TRBD2 identical over 10 bases. The CDR3 contains 18 residues. Germline CDR1 and CDR2: WNHNN and SYGVQD (reference sequence). The junction had 19 bases not matched to a gene; V was cut back by 6 bases and J by 5 bases. The CDR3 sequence: CASSLKISGGAIHDEQYF. The CDR3 nucleotides read TGCGCCAGCAGCCTCAAAATAAGCGGGGGGGCCATTCACGACGAGCAGTACTTC.